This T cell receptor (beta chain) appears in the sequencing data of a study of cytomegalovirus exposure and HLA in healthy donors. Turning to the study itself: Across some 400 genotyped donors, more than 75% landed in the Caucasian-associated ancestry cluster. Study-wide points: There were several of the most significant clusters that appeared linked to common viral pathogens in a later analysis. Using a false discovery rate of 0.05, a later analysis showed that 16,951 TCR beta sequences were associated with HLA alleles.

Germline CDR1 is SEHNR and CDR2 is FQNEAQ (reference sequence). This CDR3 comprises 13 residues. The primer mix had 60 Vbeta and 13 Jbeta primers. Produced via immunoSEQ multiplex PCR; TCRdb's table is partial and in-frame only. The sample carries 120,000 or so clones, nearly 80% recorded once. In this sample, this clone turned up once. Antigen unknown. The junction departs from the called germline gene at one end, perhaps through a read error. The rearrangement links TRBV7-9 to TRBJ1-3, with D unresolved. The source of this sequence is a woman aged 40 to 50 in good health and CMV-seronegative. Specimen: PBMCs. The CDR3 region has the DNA TGTTCCAGCAGCTTAGGTCCCAGTTACACCATATATTTT. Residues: CSSSLGPSYTIYF.